This T cell receptor (beta chain) was sequenced in a study of T cell clusters in autoimmune cytopenias. Broader study findings: TRB repertoire shifts in secondary cytopenia and chronic lymphocytic leukemia mostly reflected lymphoma, not autoimmunity.

The CDR3 has 14 amino acids. Multiplex touch-down PCR amplified TRB using TRB-A and TRB-B pools in one tube. With the multiplex PCR reads reprocessed, TCRdb shows one record per CDR3 protein and no DNA. The sample data list roughly 5,400 distinct CDR3 sequences. Remarks on this clonotype: Its antigen remains unidentified.

TRB was amplified from roughly 250 ng of peripheral blood genomic DNA per sample. The sample was also reused in another study, on T cell repertoires in aging, cancer and after chemotherapy. That work states: Untreated cancer patients had significantly lower blood TCR diversity than age-matched healthy donors. Across the chemotherapy interval, each cancer cohort showed higher median generation probability, suggesting thymic rebound.

Source material: peripheral blood. The chain recombines TRBV12-3 or TRBV12-4 with TRBJ1-1. The TCR was taken from a human donor in good health. CDR3 amino acids: CASSWVYPNTEAFF.